A selection of T cell receptor beta chains follows, all from one sample in a study of blood T cell repertoires in COVID-19. Profiled with immunoSEQ multiplex PCR; TCRdb holds only in-frame clones, not every one. The data contain about 470,000 clones, roughly nine tenths of them singletons. Sequencing was carried out using PBMCs or T cells enriched from blood (not recorded which). The receptors come from a woman aged 18-35 years who had recovered from COVID-19. CDR3s include the opening cysteine and the closing phenylalanine or tryptophan. A D gene is named only where the DNA matches it firmly. The size entry is marked missing in some rows and otherwise reads once, few, many or a size class.

v_gene,len,j_gene,abundance,d_gene,CDR3aa,CDR3nt
TRBV30,11,TRBJ2-7,-,-,CAWSTPGEQYF,TGTGCCTGGAGTACGCCCGGCGAGCAGTACTTC
TRBV5-6,13,TRBJ1-2,-,-,CASSYRDIGGYTF,TGTGCCAGCAGCTACCGGGACATAGGAGGCTACACCTTC
TRBV5-1,14,TRBJ2-7,-,TRBD1,CASSLRGGGYEQYF,TGCGCCAGCAGCTTGAGAGGGGGCGGATACGAGCAGTACTTC
TRBV10-1,16,TRBJ1-1,once,TRBD1,CASSAGTGGRNTEAFF,TGCGCCAGCAGTGCGGGGACAGGGGGACGAAACACTGAAGCTTTCTTT
TRBV7-2,15,TRBJ2-7,-,TRBD2,CASSTSGGALYEQYF,TGTGCCAGCAGCACAAGCGGGGGAGCCCTCTACGAGCAGTACTTC
TRBV21-1,15,TRBJ1-2,-,-,CASSKDPGQGDGYTF,TGTGCCAGCAGCAAGGACCCGGGACAGGGCGATGGCTACACCTTC
TRBV4-1,13,TRBJ1-4,-,-,CASSPPPGEKLFF,TGCGCCAGCAGCCCTCCCCCAGGCGAAAAACTGTTTTTT
TRBV27,19,TRBJ2-6,-,TRBD1,CASSSYRGTAVSGANVLTF,TGTGCCAGCAGTTCCTACAGGGGGACAGCCGTCTCTGGGGCCAACGTCCTGACTTTC
TRBV5-1,15,TRBJ1-1,few,-,CASSQGPPGGTEAFF,TGCGCCAGCAGCCAGGGGCCCCCTGGTGGTACTGAAGCTTTCTTT
TRBV5-8,14,TRBJ2-7,-,-,CASSSGTFDYEQYF,TGTGCCAGCAGCTCCGGGACATTCGACTACGAGCAGTACTTC
TRBV7-9,13,TRBJ1-1,-,-,CASSSQGLTEAFF,TGTGCCAGCAGCTCTCAGGGGCTGACTGAAGCTTTCTTT
TRBV5-1,15,TRBJ2-7,-,TRBD1,CASSPRTGLSYEQYF,TGCGCCAGCAGCCCACGGACAGGGTTGAGCTACGAGCAGTACTTC
TRBV7-9,13,TRBJ2-7,-,TRBD1,CASTQQGAYEQYF,TGTGCCAGCACTCAACAGGGGGCCTACGAGCAGTACTTC
TRBV29-1,14,TRBJ2-1,-,TRBD2,CSVDSAGVYNEQFF,TGCAGCGTTGATTCCGCGGGGGTTTACAATGAGCAGTTCTTC
TRBV9,17,TRBJ2-3,-,-,CASSPRGRGGSTDTQYF,TGTGCCAGCAGCCCCCGGGGGAGGGGGGGTTCCACAGATACGCAGTATTTT
TRBV19,14,TRBJ1-2,-,-,CASSIDGRNYGYTF,TGTGCCAGTAGTATTGATGGGCGTAACTATGGCTACACCTTC
TRBV9,15,TRBJ2-1,-,TRBD2,CASSVASGGWNEQFF,TGTGCCAGCAGCGTAGCTAGCGGGGGATGGAATGAGCAGTTCTTC
TRBV7-9,17,TRBJ1-1,-,TRBD1,CASSSQPLRDRDGEAFF,TGTGCCAGCAGCTCCCAACCACTACGGGACAGGGACGGTGAAGCTTTCTTT
TRBV18,14,TRBJ2-7,-,-,CASSPTTASYEQYF,TGTGCCAGCTCACCTACGACAGCCTCCTACGAGCAGTACTTC
TRBV14,15,TRBJ2-1,once,TRBD2,CASRSTSGGDNEQFF,TGTGCCAGCAGGTCCACTAGCGGGGGGGACAATGAGCAGTTCTTC
TRBV6-5,13,TRBJ2-1,-,TRBD2,CASSIERGRVQFF,TGTGCCAGCAGTATCGAGCGGGGCCGGGTACAGTTCTTC
TRBV5-1,14,TRBJ1-1,-,-,CASSFESGNTEAFF,TGCGCCAGCAGCTTTGAGTCTGGGAACACTGAAGCTTTCTTT
TRBV7-2,14,TRBJ2-5,-,-,CASSYRGEGETQYF,TGTGCCAGCAGCTACAGGGGGGAGGGGGAGACCCAGTACTTC
TRBV18,16,TRBJ2-5,-,TRBD1,CASSSFQGEREETQYF,TGTGCCAGCTCCTCTTTTCAGGGGGAAAGAGAAGAGACCCAGTACTTC
TRBV2,14,TRBJ2-3,-,TRBD2,CASKLAHSTDTQYF,TGTGCCAGCAAACTAGCGCACTCCACAGATACGCAGTATTTT
TRBV5-1,15,TRBJ1-6,-,-,CASLLTGQTNSPLHF,TGCGCCAGCCTTCTTACAGGACAGACCAATTCACCCCTCCACTTT
TRBV11-3,14,TRBJ2-3,-,-,CASSQGGPTDTQYF,TGTGCCAGCAGTCAGGGGGGCCCCACAGATACGCAGTATTTT
TRBV3-1/TRBV3-2,14,TRBJ1-5,-,-,CASSQASGNQPQHF,TGTGCCAGCAGCCAAGCATCCGGGAATCAGCCCCAGCATTTT
TRBV30,15,TRBJ1-5,-,TRBD1,CAWSVGGQGYQPQHF,TGTGCCTGGAGTGTAGGAGGACAGGGCTATCAGCCCCAGCATTTT
TRBV3-1/TRBV3-2,14,TRBJ2-4,few,TRBD2,CASSRLASKNIQYF,TGTGCCAGCAGCCGACTAGCGTCCAAAAACATTCAGTACTTC
TRBV19,15,TRBJ1-5,-,TRBD1,CASSQPGTGDQPQHF,TGTGCCAGTAGTCAACCCGGGACAGGGGATCAGCCCCAGCATTTT
TRBV11-2,15,TRBJ1-2,-,TRBD1,CASSPHGQGIDGYTF,TGTGCCAGCAGCCCTCACGGACAGGGGATCGATGGCTACACCTTC
TRBV27,12,TRBJ2-7,-,TRBD1,CASRTGFYEQYF,TGTGCCAGCAGGACAGGGTTCTACGAGCAGTACTTC
TRBV19,14,TRBJ1-2,few,-,CASSIDQSAGGYTF,TGTGCCAGTAGTATAGATCAGTCGGCGGGGGGCTACACCTTC
TRBV7-9,15,TRBJ2-1,-,TRBD2,CASNTGLAGDNEQFF,TGTGCCAGCAACACGGGACTAGCGGGGGACAATGAGCAGTTCTTC
TRBV3-1/TRBV3-2,15,TRBJ1-1,-,-,CASSPAGGGKTEAFF,TGTGCCAGCAGCCCAGCGGGAGGGGGAAAAACTGAAGCTTTCTTT
TRBV4-2,15,TRBJ1-1,-,TRBD1,CASSQESGGITEAFF,TGTGCCAGCAGCCAAGAGTCAGGGGGCATTACTGAAGCTTTCTTT
TRBV11-2,14,TRBJ2-7,-,-,CASSLDPGTYEQYF,TGTGCCAGCAGCTTAGATCCAGGGACCTACGAGCAGTACTTC